This TCR beta chain came from a study of T-cell memory formation after mild COVID-19. This clonotype was detected a few times. Its specificity is not known. TCRdb recomputed calls from the 5' RACE reads with MiXCR, one row per CDR3 protein. The table shows approximately 570,000 distinct CDR3 sequences, with under 20% occurring only once. CDR1 and CDR2 (germline): SGHTA, FQGTGA. The CDR3 is 13 amino acids. Trimming removed 6 bases from V and 6 bases from J, with 13 bases in between. Regarding the study as a whole: CD4+ bias marked clones expanding day 15 to 37, unlike balanced contracting clones.

The chain uses TRBV7-3 and TRBJ2-3, with a possible D match to TRBD2 (5 bases). Sequencing used PBMCs or a T cell subset sorted from them (not recorded which). The source of this sequence is an adult woman who had mild COVID-19 (a few samples of this study predate the infection). Cell type and time point are not known. The DNA of the CDR3 is TGTGCCAGCAGTAAACTAGTGGGGGATACGCAGTATTTT. It yields the protein CASSKLVGDTQYF.